The entry that follows covers one T cell receptor (beta chain) sequence. Authors' data handling: Estimates of nucleated cell counts were drawn from the amplification of reference gene primers. Clones were read by immunoSEQ multiplex PCR, and TCRdb kept only the in-frame ones, dropping some. V and J calls plus clone size are reproduced from that table; the DNA served to infer D and trimming. Of some 150,000 clones detected, 80% to 90% appear once; the ten largest clones hold 2.5% to 3.5%. The CDR3 covers 15 residues. The ends lost 6 bases at V and 0 bases at J; junction bases unmatched: 8. Germline CDR1 is MDHEN and CDR2 is SYDVKM. This specimen comes from a study of blood T cell repertoires in COVID-19. Study summary: Researchers got acute and convalescent COVID-19 samples from the United States, Italy and Spain. Nucleic acid was either cDNA or gDNA, and it came from T cells, B-cell-depleted T cells, or PBMCs.

The material sequenced was peripheral blood. The chain employs TRBV28 and TRBJ2-7; 7 bases map to TRBD2. The sequence was collected from a woman in her fifties or sixties with active COVID-19. The DNA of the CDR3 is TGTGCCAGCAGCTCCAGCGGGGCGGGCTCCTACGAGCAGTACTTC. Its protein is CASSSSGAGSYEQYF. Full variable domain (remainder filled in from reference TRBV28 and TRBJ2-7): DVKVTQSSRYLVKRTGEKVFLECVQDMDHENMFWYRQDPGLGLRLIYFSYDVKMKEKGDIPEGYSVSREKKERFSLILESASTNQTSMYLCASSSSGAGSYEQYFGPGTRLTVT.